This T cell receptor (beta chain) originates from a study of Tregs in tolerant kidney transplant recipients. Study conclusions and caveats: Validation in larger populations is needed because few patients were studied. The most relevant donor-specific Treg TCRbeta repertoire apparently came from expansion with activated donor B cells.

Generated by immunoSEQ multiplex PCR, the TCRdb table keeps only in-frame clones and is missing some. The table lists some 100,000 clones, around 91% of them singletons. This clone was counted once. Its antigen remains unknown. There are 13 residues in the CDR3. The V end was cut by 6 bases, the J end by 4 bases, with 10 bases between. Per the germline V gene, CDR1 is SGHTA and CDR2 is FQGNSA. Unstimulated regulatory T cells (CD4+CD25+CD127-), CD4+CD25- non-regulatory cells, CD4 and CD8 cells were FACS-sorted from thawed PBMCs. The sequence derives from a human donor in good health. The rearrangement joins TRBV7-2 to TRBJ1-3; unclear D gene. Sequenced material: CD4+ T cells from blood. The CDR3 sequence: CASSLLSGNTIYF. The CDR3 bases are TGTGCCAGCAGTTTATTATCCGGAAACACCATATATTTT.